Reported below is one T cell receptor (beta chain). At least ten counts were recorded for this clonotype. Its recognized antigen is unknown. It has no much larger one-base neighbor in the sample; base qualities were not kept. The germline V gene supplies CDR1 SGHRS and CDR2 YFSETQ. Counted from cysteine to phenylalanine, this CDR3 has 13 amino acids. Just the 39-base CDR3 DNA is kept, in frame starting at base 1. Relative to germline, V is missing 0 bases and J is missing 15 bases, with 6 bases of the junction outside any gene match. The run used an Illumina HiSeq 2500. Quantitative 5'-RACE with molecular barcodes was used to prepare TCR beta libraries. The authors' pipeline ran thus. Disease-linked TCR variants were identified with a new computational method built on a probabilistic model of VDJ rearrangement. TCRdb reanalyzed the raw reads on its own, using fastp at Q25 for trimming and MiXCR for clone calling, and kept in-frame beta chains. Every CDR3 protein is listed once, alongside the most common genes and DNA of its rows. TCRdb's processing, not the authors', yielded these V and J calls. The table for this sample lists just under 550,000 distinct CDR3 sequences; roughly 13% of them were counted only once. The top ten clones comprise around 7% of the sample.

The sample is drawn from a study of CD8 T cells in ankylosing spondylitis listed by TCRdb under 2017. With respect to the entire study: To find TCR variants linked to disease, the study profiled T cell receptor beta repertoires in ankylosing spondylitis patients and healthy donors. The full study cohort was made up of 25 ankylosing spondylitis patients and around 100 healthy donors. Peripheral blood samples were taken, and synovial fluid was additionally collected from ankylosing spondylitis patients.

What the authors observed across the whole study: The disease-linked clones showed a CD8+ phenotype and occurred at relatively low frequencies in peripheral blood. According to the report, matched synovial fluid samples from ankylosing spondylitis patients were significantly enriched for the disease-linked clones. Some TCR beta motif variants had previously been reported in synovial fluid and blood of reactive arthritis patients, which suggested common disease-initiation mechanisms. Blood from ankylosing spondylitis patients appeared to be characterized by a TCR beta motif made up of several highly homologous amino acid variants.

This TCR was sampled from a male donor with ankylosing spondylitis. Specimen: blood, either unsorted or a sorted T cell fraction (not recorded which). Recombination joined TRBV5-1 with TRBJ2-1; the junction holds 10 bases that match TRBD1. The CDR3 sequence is CASSLVKGQGMFF. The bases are TGCGCCAGCAGCTTGGTTAAGGGACAGGGGATGTTCTTC.